This T cell receptor (beta chain) was obtained from a study of blood T cell repertoires in COVID-19 (dated by TCRdb to 2018 to 2020). Some background on the complete study: Samples covering the acute and convalescent phases of COVID-19 were provided by collaborators in the United States, Italy and Spain. Samples were obtained from the ongoing ImmuneRACE study (first 160 participants) and from 1,254 subjects provided by 6 global collaborators. Deeply sampled blood TCRbeta repertoires from subjects exposed to, actively infected with, or recovered from COVID-19 were included in the dataset. A freely available public database, intended as a resource for researchers studying the immune response to SARS-CoV-2, is where the repertoires were released. HLA class I and class II types, where available, came from metadata supplied by the sample provider rather than from assay-based typing. The sample metadata nearly always contained a de-identified subject ID, COVID-19 status, age in years and sex. The material from the prospective study consisted of cDNA or gDNA derived from T cells, B-cell-depleted T cells, or PBMCs.

TCRbeta CDR3 regions were amplified from genomic DNA using the immunoSEQ Assay, a bias-controlled multiplex PCR. The study's own analysis went as follows. The number of nucleated cells in each sample was estimated by amplification of reference gene primers within the assay. To quantify the absolute abundance of each unique TCRbeta CDR3 rearrangement, sequence reads were collapsed and filtered. For each sample, productive Simpson clonality was calculated by taking the square root of Simpson's diversity index across productive rearrangements. Drawn from immuneACCESS, this table holds only the in-frame rearrangements with V and J called that TCRdb kept. Clones are partly lost; checked studies trace under half to an unresolved V gene and leave the rest unexplained. The V and J calls and clone size were taken over from that table, and D and trimming were inferred from the DNA. This sample gives 300,000 to 350,000 clones in total; about 90% of them show up just once. The top ten clonotypes cover roughly 3.3% of the sample.

A second Seattle source provided samples from volunteer blood donors who had recovered from COVID-19. Collaborating institutions collected whole blood in K2EDTA tubes following their own protocols. For TCRbeta analysis, collaborators shipped samples in one of three forms: frozen whole blood, isolated PBMCs, or DNA extracted from either of those sample types. V was cut back by 5 bases and J by 6 bases, leaving a gap of 19 bases between them. The germline V gene sets CDR1 to MNHEY and CDR2 to SVGAGI. From the cysteine up to the phenylalanine, the CDR3 has a length of 15 residues. Of the read, only the CDR3 DNA is kept; its 45 bases are in frame from base 1. With regard to this clone: The specificity of this receptor is unknown. Base qualities are not recorded, but no much larger clone differs from it by a single base.

The investigation overall reported the following: The amount of clinical and demographic metadata varied by source and participant and was provided uncurated.

Material for sequencing was peripheral blood. The V gene is TRBV6-5 and the J gene is TRBJ1-1; the D gene is perhaps TRBD1, from 6 matching bases. The clonotype was recovered from a woman aged 18-30 years who had recovered from COVID-19. The CDR3 protein: CASSNPGVVFSEAFF. The nucleotide sequence is given as TGTGCCAGCAGTAACCCAGGGGTTGTTTTTTCTGAAGCTTTCTTT.